Below are 20 T cell receptor beta chains sequenced from a single sample in a study of shared clonotypes between healthy human individuals. The naive CD8 population came from CD45RO-negative cells selected for CCR7, without terminally differentiated effector memory CD45RA+ cells. The data were produced by immunoSEQ multiplex PCR, yet TCRdb's version contains in-frame clones alone and is incomplete. The sample records around 1,900,000 clones, 85% to 95% being singletons. Input material: naive CD8+ T cells from PBMCs. The receptor source for this set is a man younger than 30 in good health. Some clones in this sample may be carry-over from other donors' samples.

V usage is TRBV27 and J usage is TRBJ2-1; possibly TRBD1 or TRBD2 for D (5 bases each). Germline V gene data show CDR1 as MNHEY and CDR2 as SMNVEV (reference sequence). Trimming removed 3 bases from V and 7 bases from J, with 10 bases in between. The CDR3 spans 13 residues. CDR3 bases: TGTGCCAGCAGTTTCTGGGGGAATAATGAGCAGTTCTTC. Its translation is CASSFWGNNEQFF.

This chain links TRBV6-5 with TRBJ1-5; D perhaps matches TRBD1 (6 bases). Germline V gene data show CDR1 as MNHEY and CDR2 as SVGAGI. The CDR3 is 15 amino acids. The V end was cut by 5 bases, the J end by 5 bases, with 16 bases between. The CDR3 nucleotides read TGTGCCAGCAGTCCCCAGACAGGAGAGGATCAGCCCCAGCATTTT. It codes for CASSPQTGEDQPQHF.

V usage is TRBV27 and J usage is TRBJ1-4, with a possible D match to TRBD1 (5 bases). The V gene's germline CDR1 is MNHEY and CDR2 SMNVEV (reference sequence). CDR3 length: 14 amino acids. The germline V and J ends were trimmed by 7 bases and 2 bases, with 11 bases remaining between them. In DNA, the CDR3 is TGTGCCAGCAATCAGGGTGGGACTAATGAAAAACTGTTTTTT. It is translated as CASNQGGTNEKLFF.

This clone was observed a single time. This chain links TRBV28 with TRBJ2-2; possible D gene TRBD2, 5 bases. CDR1 is MDHEN and CDR2 is SYDVKM in the germline V gene. The CDR3 has 15 amino acids. Trimming removed 5 bases from V and 1 base from J, with 11 bases in between. In nucleotides, the CDR3 is TGTGCCAGCAGTCCCCGGGAACTGAACACCGGGGAGCTGTTTTTT. Protein: CASSPRELNTGELFF.

V gene TRBV28 combines with J gene TRBJ1-5; D gene unclear. Germline V gene sequence: CDR1 MDHEN, CDR2 SYDVKM. The germline V and J ends were trimmed by 8 bases and 6 bases, with 8 bases remaining between them. The CDR3 loop spans 11 amino acids. CDR3 DNA sequence: TGTGCCAGCGGGAGTATTCAGCCCCAGCATTTT. This gives the protein CASGSIQPQHF.

The CDR3 region has the DNA TGCGCCAGCAGTGATGGCGGCAATCAGCCCCAGCATTTT. As protein: CASSDGGNQPQHF. The chain is built from TRBV10-2 and TRBJ1-5; D not certain. The CDR3 contains 13 residues. Germline V lookup: CDR1 WSHSY, CDR2 SAAADI. The V and J ends lost 3 bases and 2 bases respectively, with 5 bases between them.

The chain couples TRBV7-9 to TRBJ2-3; perhaps TRBD2 as D (7 bases). Germline V gene data show CDR1 as SEHNR and CDR2 as FQNEAQ (reference sequence). The V and J ends lost 5 bases and 2 bases respectively, with 11 bases between them. The CDR3 covers 14 residues. The chain's CDR3 is CASSGGGPTDTQYF. In DNA, the CDR3 is TGTGCCAGCAGCGGGGGGGGCCCCACAGATACGCAGTATTTT. Full variable domain (remainder filled in from reference TRBV7-9 and TRBJ2-3): DTGVSQNPRHKITKRGQNVTFRCDPISEHNRLYWYRQTLGQGPEFLTYFQNEAQLEKSRLLSDRFSAERPKGSFSTLEIQRTEQGDSAMYLCASSGGGPTDTQYFGPGTRLTVL.

CDR3 in DNA: TGCGCCAGCAGTGAGGGGGAGAACAATGAGCAGTTCTTC. Protein product: CASSEGENNEQFF. The gene calls are TRBV10-1 and TRBJ2-1; tentative D call: TRBD2 (5 bases). CDR3 length: 13 residues. V was cut by 2 bases and J by 5 bases, with 7 bases left in between. Germline lookup yields CDR1 WNHNN and CDR2 SYGVQD (reference sequence).

The chain has TRBV19 and TRBJ1-5, with 8 bases lining up with TRBD1. The junction had 6 bases not matched to a gene; V was cut back by 9 bases and J by 2 bases. CDR1 is LNHDA and CDR2 is SQIVND in the germline V gene (reference sequence). The CDR3 extends over 14 amino acids. The CDR3 DNA sequence: TGTGCCAGCTCCTCGGACAGGGGCAATCAGCCCCAGCATTTT. Its protein is CASSSDRGNQPQHF.

The chain has TRBV27 and TRBJ1-2; the match to TRBD1 covers 7 bases. Germline V gives CDR1 MNHEY, CDR2 SMNVEV (reference sequence). This CDR3 is built from 14 residues. V lost 5 bases, J lost 6 bases, and 9 bases stayed unmatched. The CDR3 DNA sequence: TGTGCCAGCAGTCGGGACAGTCTCTCTCATGGCTACACCTTC. Translation gives CASSRDSLSHGYTF.

The V call is TRBV9, the J call TRBJ2-7; D could derive from TRBD1 or TRBD2 (5 bases each). CDR1 is SGDLS, CDR2 YYNGEE, per germline. CDR3 length equals 14 residues. Trimming took off 3 bases at V and 5 bases at J, with 15 bases between the two ends. The CDR3 spells CASSGMGPVHEQYF. The DNA of the CDR3 is TGTGCCAGCAGCGGAATGGGACCGGTCCACGAGCAGTACTTC.

This clone occurred once. The V and J genes are TRBV27 and TRBJ1-5, with D unclear. The CDR3 is 12 amino acids. Germline values: CDR1 MNHEY, CDR2 SMNVEV (reference sequence). V lost 3 bases to trimming and J lost 5 bases, with 5 bases between them. Written as DNA, the CDR3 is TGTGCCAGCAGTTTTGCGGATCAGCCCCAGCATTTT. It translates to CASSFADQPQHF.

This chain connects TRBV11-2 to TRBJ1-1; D remains unclear. Trimming cost V 5 bases and J 6 bases, with 13 bases left between them. The germline CDR1 and CDR2 sequences are SGHAT and FQNNGV. The CDR3 spans 13 residues. The CDR3 DNA follows: TGTGCCAGCAGCCCCCCCCGGGGAGCTGAAGCTTTCTTT. As protein: CASSPPRGAEAFF.

As regards this clone: In the same sample, other DNA sequences code for this CDR3. The rearrangement links TRBV27 to TRBJ2-3; tentatively, D is TRBD1 or TRBD2 (5 bases each). Trimming removed 8 bases at V and 1 base at J, with 10 bases between. The CDR3 has 13 amino acids. Germline V gene data show CDR1 as MNHEY and CDR2 as SMNVEV (reference sequence). The CDR3 protein is CASGLGGTDTQYF. In DNA form, the CDR3 reads TGTGCCAGCGGCTTGGGGGGCACAGATACGCAGTATTTT.

Written as DNA, the CDR3 is TGCGCCAGCAGCCACGGACAGGGGTGGGCATCCTCCCCGGATGGTGAAGCTTTCTTT. This sequence encodes CASSHGQGWASSPDGEAFF. V gene TRBV4-3 combines with J gene TRBJ1-1; 9 nucleotides agree with TRBD1. Germline loops: CDR1 LGHNA, CDR2 YSLEER. The CDR3 is 19 residues long. Losses at the gene ends were 3 bases for V and 7 bases for J; bases not matched to a gene: 21.

This clone was picked up one time. The chain uses TRBV28 and TRBJ2-7; D remains unclear. Germline values: CDR1 MDHEN, CDR2 SYDVKM. The CDR3 length is 14 residues. Trimming took off 6 bases at V and 1 base at J, with 13 bases between the two ends. As DNA, the CDR3 is TGTGCCAGCAGGCGGTCAACCCGTTCCTACGAGCAGTACTTC. Its translation is CASRRSTRSYEQYF.

Regarding this clone: Within the sample, other DNA sequences also encode this same CDR3. The chain couples TRBV5-1 to TRBJ2-5; 10 bases line up with TRBD2. Per the germline V gene, CDR1 is SGHRS and CDR2 is YFSETQ. V dropped 0 bases and J dropped 5; count of bases not matched to a gene: 7. The CDR3 has 16 residues. For the CDR3, the DNA is TGCGCCAGCAGCTTGGGTCTAGCGGGAGTAGGGGAGACCCAGTACTTC. Translated, it gives CASSLGLAGVGETQYF.

The chain recombines TRBV11-2 with TRBJ2-5, with a possible D match to TRBD2 (6 bases). The V gene lost 3 bases and the J gene lost 5 bases, with 16 bases spanning the gap. CDR1 and CDR2 (germline): SGHAT, FQNNGV. This CDR3 is 15 amino acids long. The CDR3, as DNA: TGTGCCAGCAGCTTTTTAATTAGGGAGGAGGAGACCCAGTACTTC. Protein product: CASSFLIREEETQYF.

The chain has TRBV5-4 and TRBJ2-1; D might be TRBD2 (6 bases). The CDR3 is 16 amino acids. Per the germline V gene, CDR1 is SGHNT and CDR2 is YYREEE (reference sequence). Trimming removed 5 bases at V and 3 bases at J, with 18 bases between. The CDR3 here is CASSPMSRDFYNEQFF. CDR3 DNA sequence: TGTGCCAGCAGTCCAATGAGCAGGGACTTCTACAATGAGCAGTTCTTC.

To note about this clone: This specimen includes other DNA sequences encoding the same CDR3. V gene TRBV7-9 combines with J gene TRBJ2-7; 7 nucleotides align to TRBD1. Germline lookup yields CDR1 SEHNR and CDR2 FQNEAQ (reference sequence). J lost 3 bases, V lost 3 bases, and 2 bases had no gene match. This CDR3 is 13 amino acids long. The CDR3 region has the DNA TGTGCCAGCAGCTTGGCAGGGGGCTACGAGCAGTACTTC. Translating it yields CASSLAGGYEQYF.